The source of this T cell receptor (beta chain) is a study of blood T cell repertoires in COVID-19. CDR1 is MDHEN, CDR2 SYDVKM, per germline. The length of the CDR3 is 12 residues. V was pared by 7 bases and J by 7 bases, with 11 bases between. Clones were sequenced by immunoSEQ multiplex PCR, and TCRdb holds only the in-frame ones, with some missing. This sample has some 94,000 clones, with around nine tenths found just once. The rearrangement uses TRBV28 and TRBJ2-1; TRBD1 is a possible D gene (6 bases). The clonotype was recovered from an older woman with COVID-19, enrolled during active disease. Sequencing used peripheral blood. CDR3 bases: TGTGCCAGCACCCAAGGACAGAATGAGCAGTTCTTC. It translates to CASTQGQNEQFF.